The following is a TCR beta chain sequence with its context. Its antigen is not identified. This entry comes from a study of T cell repertoires in cytomegalovirus infection. As for the study in general: Through public TCR beta signatures, both CMV infection and matching HLA type were indicated. Study-level findings and limits: In two of eight donors, the top clonotype was HLA-C-restricted CMV-specific. Carriers of CMV plus the relevant HLA were identified by cumulative public TCR beta family frequency.

Each CDR3 protein gets one entry after TCRdb re-called the reads with MiXCR. The data hold around 300,000 distinct CDR3 sequences, with roughly 24% observed a single time. With V trimmed by 0 bases and J by 7 bases, 8 bases remained unmatched. CDR3 length equals 18 residues. CDR1 is LGHDT and CDR2 is YNNKEL in the germline V gene (reference sequence). This TCR derives from a human donor in good health (CMV status not recorded). Some clones in this sample may be carry-over from other donors' samples. The V and J genes are TRBV3-1 and TRBJ2-1, with TRBD2 matching over 14 bases. Specimen: PBMCs. CDR3 amino acids: CASSQEPGLAGDGNEQFF. DNA for the CDR3: TGTGCCAGCAGCCAAGAACCGGGACTAGCGGGAGACGGTAATGAGCAGTTCTTC.